This TCR beta chain stems from a study of cytomegalovirus exposure and HLA in healthy donors. With 60 Vbeta and 13 Jbeta primers, the PCR was carried out. Profiling relied on immunoSEQ multiplex PCR, and the TCRdb table lists in-frame clones only, not all of them. The sample lists 75,000 to 90,000 clones; over 60% were seen once. Germline trimming cut 7 bases from V and 9 bases from J; bases unmatched to any gene: 13. This CDR3 spans 15 amino acids. Germline V gene data show CDR1 as SNHLY and CDR2 as FYNNEI. The chain links TRBV2 to TRBJ2-1, with 9 bases that match TRBD2. Material for sequencing was PBMCs. This clonotype was sampled from a woman aged 40 to 50 in good health and CMV-seropositive. In DNA, the CDR3 is TGTGCCAGCAAAGCTGTAGCGGGAGCGGGGGGTGAGCAGTTCTTC. Translation: CASKAVAGAGGEQFF.